Described below is a single TCR beta chain sequence and its context. The data were obtained in a study of Graves' ophthalmopathy and Graves' hyperthyroidism. Amplified material comprised TCR beta CDR3 regions derived from RNA transcripts. Second-round multiplex PCR came after a first-round RT-PCR that employed HTBI primers. One entry per CDR3 protein results from TCRdb running MiXCR on the multiplex PCR reads. The sample holds around 670,000 distinct CDR3 sequences, 35% to 50% seen once. Patients with other autoimmune diseases, uncontrolled infections, pregnancy or lactation were excluded. Trimming took 4 bases from V and 1 from J; bases not matched to a gene: 9. Germline CDR1 reads LNHDA; CDR2 reads SQIVND (reference sequence). This CDR3 contains 16 residues.

The gene calls are TRBV19 and TRBJ1-2, with 7 bases fitting TRBD1. This receptor was identified in an adult man with Graves' ophthalmopathy. Sequencing was carried out using peripheral blood. For the CDR3, the DNA is TGTGCCAGTAGTAGGGACAGAATGGAAATTAACTATGGCTACACCTTC. Protein product: CASSRDRMEINYGYTF.